A single sample gave rise to the 24 T cell receptor beta chains below, sequenced in a study of breast tumors, draining lymph nodes, adjacent tissues. MiXCR, run by TCRdb on the multiplex PCR reads, gives a single entry per CDR3 protein. The repertoire consists of about 140,000 distinct CDR3 sequences, with less than 35% occurring once and the leading ten covering 2.3%. Breast cancer patients provided tissue from their axillary draining lymph nodes. Sequenced material: axillary lymph node tissue. The receptors come from a female donor with breast cancer. Some clones in this sample may be carry-over from other donors' samples.

This clonotype appeared many times. Just one base apart from a much larger clone, this may be a read error. The chain has TRBV19 and TRBJ2-7; TRBD1 might be the D (6 bases). The CDR3 covers 14 residues. Germline V lookup: CDR1 LNHDA, CDR2 SQIVND (reference sequence). V lost 8 bases, J lost 7 bases, and 21 bases lay in between. CDR3 in amino acids: CASGPTGTSLEQYV. CDR3 DNA: TGTGCCAGTGGTCCTACCGGGACATCATTGGAGCAGTACGTC.

This clonotype has at least ten counts. This rearrangement joins TRBV7-2 to TRBJ1-5; D gene unclear. Trimming took 0 bases from V and 3 from J, leaving 9 bases between them. This CDR3 has 15 amino acids. Per germline, CDR1 SGHTA and CDR2 FQGNSA. CDR3 in amino acids: CASSLAPGPNQPQHF. The DNA of the CDR3 is TGTGCCAGCAGCTTAGCTCCGGGCCCCAATCAGCCCCAGCATTTT. The full variable domain, with the rest looked up from reference TRBV7-2 and TRBJ1-5, is GAGVSQSPSNKVTEKGKDVELRCDPISGHTALYWYRQSLGQGLEFLIYFQGNSAPDKSGLPSDRFSAERTGGSVSTLTIQRTQQEDSAVYLCASSLAPGPNQPQHFGDGTRLSIL.

This clonotype was detected many times. The CDR3 sequence: CATSTRNARGVGEKLFF. The CDR3 DNA follows: TGTGCCACCAGCACAAGGAACGCGCGGGGTGTCGGTGAAAAACTGTTTTTT. The gene calls are TRBV15 and TRBJ1-4; D unresolved. V was shortened by 4 bases and J by 7 bases, with 22 bases between the two germline ends. CDR3 length: 17 amino acids. CDR1 LNHNV and CDR2 YYDKDF come from the germline V gene (reference sequence).

At least ten counts were recorded for this clonotype. This sequence joins TRBV30 and TRBJ1-3; no clear D. Germline V lookup: CDR1 GTSNPN, CDR2 SVGIG (reference sequence). Trimming took 0 bases from V and 0 from J, leaving 12 bases between them. The CDR3 length is 16 residues. The CDR3 nucleotides read TGTGCCTGGAGTGTACTCGGCAGTGTCTCTGGAAACACCATATATTTT. It codes for CAWSVLGSVSGNTIYF.

Many counts were recorded for this clonotype. This chain joins TRBV20-1 and TRBJ2-3; 10 bases map to TRBD2. The CDR3 is 17 amino acids. V shed 3 bases, J shed 1 base, and the junction held 10 bases outside the gene matches. CDR1 and CDR2 (germline): DFQATT, SNEGSKA (reference sequence). CDR3 sequence (DNA): TGCAGTGCTAGTGTTAGCGGGGGGCTCGGGGGCACAGATACGCAGTATTTT. Residues: CSASVSGGLGGTDTQYF.

This clonotype turned up a few times. A single base separates this from a much larger clone, so it may be a read error. The chain links TRBV5-4 to TRBJ1-2; D may be TRBD1 (5 bases). In germline, CDR1 is SGHNT, CDR2 YYREEE (reference sequence). This CDR3 has 17 amino acids. Trimming stripped 3 bases from V and 5 bases from J, with 23 bases between. The CDR3 sequence is CASSSGESGVFRYGYTF. CDR3 bases: TGTGCCAGCAGCTCGGGGGAGTCGGGGGTGTTTCGGTATGGCTACACCTTC. Looking up the rest from reference TRBV5-4 and TRBJ1-2 gives the full variable domain: ETGVTQSPTHLIKTRGQQVTLRCSSQSGHNTVSWYQQALGQGPQFIFQYYREEENGRGNFPPRFSGLQFPNYSSELNVNALELDDSALYLCASSSGESGVFRYGYTFGSGTRLTVV.

This clonotype was counted many times. The chain employs TRBV6-6 and TRBJ1-4, with a weak D call TRBD1 (5 bases). Trimming cost V 2 bases and J 4 bases, with 8 bases left between them. Germline lookup yields CDR1 MNHNY and CDR2 SVGAGI (reference sequence). CDR3 length: 14 amino acids. In DNA form, the CDR3 reads TGTGCCAGCAGTTACACGGGGCTTAATGAAAAACTGTTTTTT. This translates into CASSYTGLNEKLFF.

In this sample, this clonotype turned up many times. The chain is built from TRBV29-1 and TRBJ1-5, with no clear D. This CDR3 is 13 amino acids long. Trimming removed 6 bases at V and 5 bases at J, with 14 bases between. In germline, CDR1 is SQVTM, CDR2 ANQGSEA. The CDR3 loop reads CSVARQPDQPQHF. The CDR3 nucleotides read TGCAGCGTCGCGAGGCAGCCTGATCAGCCCCAGCATTTT.

The genes are TRBV6-1 and TRBJ1-4, with D possibly being TRBD1 (5 bases). CDR1 and CDR2 (germline): MNHNS, SASEGT. Trimming removed 5 bases at V and 7 bases at J, with 14 bases between. This CDR3 has 14 amino acids. CDR3 in DNA: TGTGCCAGCAGTACAAAGGGGAGAAGTGAAAAACTGTTTTTT. Amino acid sequence: CASSTKGRSEKLFF.

Comment on this clonotype: Since a much larger clone is just one base distant, this may be a read error. V gene TRBV27 combines with J gene TRBJ2-7; D unresolved. The length of the CDR3 is 15 residues. Germline V CDR1 and CDR2: MNHEY, SMNVEV (reference sequence). Here the CDR3 reads CATSLYYSSSYEQYF. In nucleotides, the CDR3 is TGTGCCACCAGTTTATATTACAGTAGCTCCTACGAGCAGTACTTC.

This clonotype was counted ten times or more. The chain employs TRBV5-4 and TRBJ2-7; 8 bases map to TRBD1. V was pared by 5 bases and J by 5 bases, with 12 bases of the junction left unmatched. The CDR3 spans 15 residues. CDR1 is SGHNT, CDR2 YYREEE, per germline (reference sequence). CDR3 region: CASRASDRGIDEQYF. The CDR3 DNA reads as TGTGCCAGCAGGGCGAGCGACAGGGGTATCGACGAGCAGTACTTC.

Concerning this clonotype itself: The CDR3 carries no conserved terminal phenylalanine or tryptophan, so it likely arises from a read error. The V and J genes are TRBV6-1 and TRBJ2-2; 12 nucleotides align to TRBD2. Germline values: CDR1 MNHNS, CDR2 SASEGT. This CDR3 comprises 16 residues. V trimming: 6 bases; J trimming: 4 bases; junction bases outside the gene matches: 6. This CDR3 is CASSKTSGGGTGELFL. CDR3 nucleotide sequence: TGTGCCAGCAGCAAGACTAGCGGGGGAGGCACCGGGGAGCTGTTTCTT.

This clonotype was seen repeatedly, ten times or more. The rearrangement links TRBV10-3 to TRBJ2-6; no definite D call. This CDR3 contains 21 residues. The germline gives CDR1 ENHRY, CDR2 SYGVKD. Trimming took 3 bases from V and 0 from J, leaving 24 bases between them. The CDR3 bases are TGTGCCATCAGTGATCGGTATGTGTTGACTCTGTCTTCCTCTGGGGCCAACGTCCTGACTTTC. Translation gives CAISDRYVLTLSSSGANVLTF.

For this clonotype: It is likely a read error, because the conserved phenylalanine at the end of the CDR3 is missing. V is TRBV20-1 and J is TRBJ1-1; D is possibly TRBD1 (6 bases). The CDR3 loop spans 14 amino acids. CDR1 DFQATT and CDR2 SNEGSKA come from the germline V gene (reference sequence). V was cut by 6 bases and J by 11 bases, with 25 bases left in between. CDR3 sequence reads: CSAPNGGLAVGAFL. In nucleotides, the CDR3 is TGCAGTGCCCCTAACGGGGGCCTGGCTGTGGGGGCTTTCCTT.

V usage is TRBV5-6 and J usage is TRBJ2-3, with 8 positions matching TRBD2. The CDR3 has 16 amino acids. With V trimmed by 0 bases and J by 3 bases, 6 bases remained unmatched. Germline lookup yields CDR1 SGHDT and CDR2 YYEEEE. The CDR3 region has the DNA TGTGCCAGCAGCTTGGTCGGGAGGGCCGAAACAGATACGCAGTATTTT. This sequence encodes CASSLVGRAETDTQYF. The full variable domain, its missing parts supplied by reference TRBV5-6 and TRBJ2-3, is DAGVTQSPTHLIKTRGQQVTLRCSPKSGHDTVSWYQQALGQGPQFIFQYYEEEERQRGNFPDRFSGHQFPNYSSELNVNALLLGDSALYLCASSLVGRAETDTQYFGPGTRLTVL.

This clonotype occurred many times. This chain connects TRBV4-3 to TRBJ2-1, with a possible D match to TRBD2 (6 bases). Looked up from germline, CDR1 is LGHNA and CDR2 is YSLEER. The CDR3 loop spans 16 amino acids. V was clipped by 4 bases and J by 0 bases, with 13 bases between them. CDR3 region: CASSPRGALSYNEQFF. The CDR3 region has the DNA TGCGCCAGCAGCCCCCGCGGGGCCCTCTCCTACAATGAGCAGTTCTTC.

As to this clonotype: One base away lies a much larger clone, so this may be a sequencing read error. The V call is TRBV6-6, the J call TRBJ2-2; D unresolved. Germline V CDR1 and CDR2: MNHNY, SVGAGI (reference sequence). This CDR3 is built from 13 residues. The CDR3 coding sequence is TGTGCCGGCAGTCACCCCCTCACCCGGGAGCTGTTTTTT. This gives the protein CAGSHPLTRELFF.

This clonotype has a count of ten or more. The chain carries TRBV6-1 and TRBJ1-4, with a tentative D call TRBD1 (6 bases). The CDR3 length is 14 residues. Trimming took 8 bases from V and 5 from J, leaving 15 bases between them. Per germline, CDR1 MNHNS and CDR2 SASEGT. The CDR3 is CASLRGAGNEKLFF. In DNA, the CDR3 is TGTGCCAGCTTGCGGGGGGCCGGGAATGAAAAACTGTTTTTT.

The V call is TRBV20-1, the J call TRBJ2-5; either TRBD1 or TRBD2 may supply D (5 bases each). There are 15 residues in the CDR3. V was cut by 3 bases and J by 3 bases, with 17 bases left in between. Germline assignment: CDR1 DFQATT and CDR2 SNEGSKA (reference sequence). The CDR3 spells CSARGRKSGEETQYF. The CDR3 nucleotides read TGCAGTGCTAGGGGACGAAAGTCAGGAGAAGAGACCCAGTACTTC.

This clonotype showed up many times. J is TRBJ2-6 and V is TRBV2; 12 bases map to TRBD1. V trimming: 7 bases; J trimming: 1 base; junction bases outside the gene matches: 11. The CDR3 is 19 residues long. CDR1 is SNHLY and CDR2 is FYNNEI in the germline V gene. In DNA form, the CDR3 reads TGTGCCAGCATGGAGGGGTGGGGACAGGGGGCTTCTGGGGCCAACGTCCTGACTTTC. Encoded protein: CASMEGWGQGASGANVLTF. The full variable domain, rest sourced from reference TRBV2 and TRBJ2-6, is EPEVTQTPSHQVTQMGQEVILRCVPISNHLYFYWYRQILGQKVEFLVSFYNNEISEKSEIFDDQFSVERPDGSNFTLKIRSTKLEDSAMYFCASMEGWGQGASGANVLTFGAGSRLTVL.

This clonotype was counted many times. The genes are TRBV7-6 and TRBJ1-2, with D unclear. The CDR3 sequence is 14 residues long. V lost 5 bases and J 4 bases, leaving 14 bases between the germline ends. Germline-derived CDR1 and CDR2 are SGHVS and FNYEAQ. As DNA, the CDR3 is TGTGCCAGCAGCCCCTCAAGGACCGGCTATGGCTACACCTTC. It specifies CASSPSRTGYGYTF.

The chain has TRBV2 and TRBJ2-5, with 12 bases that match TRBD2. V gave up 2 bases and J gave up 5 bases; unmatched junction bases: 6. The germline V gene has CDR1 SNHLY and CDR2 FYNNEI. There are 16 residues in the CDR3. CDR3 in amino acids: CASSEPRTSGVETQYF. The CDR3 coding sequence is TGTGCCAGCAGTGAACCCAGGACTAGCGGGGTGGAGACCCAGTACTTC. Using reference TRBV2 and TRBJ2-5 for the parts outside the CDR3, the full variable domain is EPEVTQTPSHQVTQMGQEVILRCVPISNHLYFYWYRQILGQKVEFLVSFYNNEISEKSEIFDDQFSVERPDGSNFTLKIRSTKLEDSAMYFCASSEPRTSGVETQYFGPGTRLLVL.

This CDR3 reads CASSMGLAGGIKTQYF. CDR3 nucleotide sequence: TGTGCCAGCAGCATGGGACTAGCGGGGGGGATAAAGACCCAGTACTTC. The V call is TRBV7-2, the J call TRBJ2-5, with 16 positions matching TRBD2. With 5 bases clipped from V and 6 bases from J, the junction kept 6 bases outside the gene matches. Germline V gene lookup returns CDR1 SGHTA and CDR2 FQGNSA. The CDR3 runs to 16 residues. Together with reference TRBV7-2 and TRBJ2-5, the CDR3 gives the full variable domain: GAGVSQSPSNKVTEKGKDVELRCDPISGHTALYWYRQSLGQGLEFLIYFQGNSAPDKSGLPSDRFSAERTGGSVSTLTIQRTQQEDSAVYLCASSMGLAGGIKTQYFGPGTRLLVL.

This clonotype was picked up many times. The chain combines TRBV29-1 with TRBJ1-3; D not resolved. CDR3 length: 14 amino acids. Germline CDR1 is SQVTM and CDR2 is ANQGSEA. Trimming removed 7 bases at V and 5 bases at J, with 18 bases between. CDR3 bases: TGCAGCGCCCCGGACCGCCAGAGCAGAAACACCATATATTTT. Translation: CSAPDRQSRNTIYF.